The 10 T cell receptor beta chains below were found in one sample sequenced in a study of OX40 agonist ivuxolimab in advanced cancers. Produced via immunoSEQ multiplex PCR; TCRdb's table is partial and in-frame only. The table shows 20,000 or so clones, with around 85% occurring only once. The source material was CD4+ or CD8+ T cells sorted from blood, sampled in a trial of the OX40 agonist ivuxolimab. Every receptor here comes from an adult with an advanced solid tumor such as melanoma, head and neck, liver or kidney cancer.

This clone was picked up a small number of times. The chain carries TRBV30 and TRBJ1-1; D is undetermined. The CDR3 covers 8 residues. Germline CDR1 reads GTSNPN; CDR2 reads SVGIG (reference sequence). Trimming shortened V by 7 bases and J by 11 bases, and 8 bases separated the two germline ends. Written as DNA, the CDR3 is TGTGCCTCCAATGTGGCTTTCTTT. This translates into CASNVAFF.

This sequence joins TRBV27 and TRBJ1-6; 9 nucleotides match TRBD1. The CDR3 covers 14 residues. After removal of 6 bases from V and 6 bases from J, the junction contained 3 bases not matched to a gene. Germline-derived CDR1 and CDR2 are MNHEY and SMNVEV (reference sequence). CDR3 sequence reads: CASSPGQGNSPLHF. CDR3 DNA sequence: TGTGCCAGCAGCCCGGGACAGGGTAATTCACCCCTCCACTTT.

This clone appeared a single time. The chain employs TRBV28 and TRBJ2-3; 11 positions match TRBD2. Germline CDR1 and CDR2: MDHEN and SYDVKM. The CDR3 length is 16 residues. The V and J ends lost 6 bases and 5 bases, in that order; junction bases with no gene match: 10. The CDR3 nucleotides read TGTGCCAGCAGCCTGGATAGCGGGAGGGCCTTAGATACGCAGTATTTT. This translates into CASSLDSGRALDTQYF.

The V call is TRBV4-1, the J call TRBJ2-7; 7 nucleotides line up with TRBD1. This CDR3 has 17 amino acids. The ends lost 0 bases at V and 3 bases at J; junction bases unmatched: 11. In germline, CDR1 is MGHRA, CDR2 YSYEKL. CDR3: CASSQDTQGSAHYEQYF. In nucleotides, the CDR3 is TGCGCCAGCAGCCAAGACACACAGGGGAGTGCGCACTACGAGCAGTACTTC.

This clone was recorded once. The gene calls are TRBV11-3 and TRBJ2-7; the D gene could be TRBD1 or TRBD2 (5 bases each). Germline values: CDR1 SGHNT, CDR2 YENEEA. There are 14 residues in the CDR3. Trimming cost V 4 bases and J 3 bases, with 13 bases left between them. This CDR3 is CASSYRGPYYEQYF. Here the CDR3 DNA reads TGTGCCAGCAGCTACCGGGGACCATACTACGAGCAGTACTTC.

The V gene is TRBV7-9, the J gene TRBJ2-1; 13 bases align to TRBD2. The J segment lost 6 bases and the V segment lost 3 bases, leaving 5 bases of the junction unmatched. The CDR3 is 16 amino acids. Germline V CDR1 and CDR2: SEHNR, FQNEAQ (reference sequence). CDR3 protein: CASSFRTSGSGNEQFF. CDR3 nucleotide sequence: TGTGCCAGCAGCTTCCGGACTAGCGGGAGTGGCAATGAGCAGTTCTTC.

The chain employs TRBV7-9 and TRBJ2-3; 11 nucleotides line up with TRBD2. This CDR3 is 16 amino acids long. Germline values: CDR1 SEHNR, CDR2 FQNEAQ (reference sequence). V trimming: 5 bases; J trimming: 3 bases; junction bases outside the gene matches: 7. The CDR3 is CASSTIAGGLTDTQYF. The CDR3, as DNA: TGTGCCAGCAGCACCATAGCGGGAGGGTTAACAGATACGCAGTATTTT.

Note on this clone: Other DNA sequences in the same sample also yield this CDR3. The V and J genes are TRBV6-5 and TRBJ2-1, with 8 bases matching TRBD1. After removal of 4 bases from V and 9 bases from J, the junction contained 11 bases not matched to a gene. The CDR3 has 15 residues. CDR1 MNHEY and CDR2 SVGAGI come from the germline V gene. For the CDR3, the DNA is TGTGCCAGCAGTTTGGGGACAGGACTGTCCAGTGAGCAGTTCTTC. Its translation: CASSLGTGLSSEQFF.

The CDR3 reads CASSPRGGTYEQYF. In nucleotides, the CDR3 is TGTGCCAGCAGCCCAAGAGGGGGGACCTACGAGCAGTACTTC. The genes are TRBV11-3 and TRBJ2-5; D is perhaps TRBD1 or TRBD2 (6 bases each). The DNA matches TRBJ2-7 better at its end, which makes the J call doubtful. This CDR3 contains 14 residues. The germline gives CDR1 SGHNT, CDR2 YENEEA.

V usage is TRBV9 and J usage is TRBJ1-2, with D perhaps matching TRBD1 (5 bases). Germline-derived CDR1 and CDR2 are SGDLS and YYNGEE. CDR3 size: 15 residues. V lost 4 bases to trimming and J lost 3 bases, with 16 bases between them. For the CDR3, the DNA is TGTGCCAGCAGCACCACCGGGACGGACTACTATGGCTACACCTTC. The encoded protein is CASSTTGTDYYGYTF.